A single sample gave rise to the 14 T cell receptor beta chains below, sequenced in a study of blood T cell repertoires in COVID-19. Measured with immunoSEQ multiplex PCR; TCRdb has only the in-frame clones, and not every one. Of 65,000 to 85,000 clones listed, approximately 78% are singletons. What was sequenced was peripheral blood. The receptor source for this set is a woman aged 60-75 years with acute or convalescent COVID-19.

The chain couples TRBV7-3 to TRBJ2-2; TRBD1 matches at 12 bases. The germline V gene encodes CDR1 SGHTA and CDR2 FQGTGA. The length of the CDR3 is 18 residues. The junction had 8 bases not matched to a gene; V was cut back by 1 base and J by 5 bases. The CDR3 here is CASSLKPGTGGVTGELFF. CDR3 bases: TGTGCCAGCAGCTTAAAACCCGGGACAGGGGGCGTGACCGGGGAGCTGTTTTTT.

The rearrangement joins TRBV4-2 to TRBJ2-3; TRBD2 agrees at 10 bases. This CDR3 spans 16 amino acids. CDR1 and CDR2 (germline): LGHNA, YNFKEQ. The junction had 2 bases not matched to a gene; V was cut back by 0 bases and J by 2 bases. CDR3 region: CASSQELAGYTDTQYF. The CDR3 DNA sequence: TGTGCCAGCAGCCAAGAACTAGCGGGGTACACAGATACGCAGTATTTT.

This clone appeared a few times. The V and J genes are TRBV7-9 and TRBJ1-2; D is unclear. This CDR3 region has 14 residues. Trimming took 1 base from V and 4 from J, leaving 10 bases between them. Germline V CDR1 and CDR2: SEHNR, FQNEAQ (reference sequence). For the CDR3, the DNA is TGTGCCAGCAGCTTAGAGGTGGGGAGCTATGGCTACACCTTC. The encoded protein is CASSLEVGSYGYTF.

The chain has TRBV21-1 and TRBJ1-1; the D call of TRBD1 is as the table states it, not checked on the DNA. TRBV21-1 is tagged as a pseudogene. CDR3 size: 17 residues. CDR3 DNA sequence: TGTGCCAGCAGCAAAGAGGTAGTAAGGGGCAGAGACACTGAAGCTTTCTTT. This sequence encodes CASSKEVVRGRDTEAFF.

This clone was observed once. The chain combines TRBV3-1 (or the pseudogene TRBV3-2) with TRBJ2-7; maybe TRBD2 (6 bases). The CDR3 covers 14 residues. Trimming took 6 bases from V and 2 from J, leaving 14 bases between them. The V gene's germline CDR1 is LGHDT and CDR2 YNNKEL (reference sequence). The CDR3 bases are TGTGCCAGCAGACGCGGGGCAATTCCCTACGAGCAGTACTTC. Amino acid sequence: CASRRGAIPYEQYF.

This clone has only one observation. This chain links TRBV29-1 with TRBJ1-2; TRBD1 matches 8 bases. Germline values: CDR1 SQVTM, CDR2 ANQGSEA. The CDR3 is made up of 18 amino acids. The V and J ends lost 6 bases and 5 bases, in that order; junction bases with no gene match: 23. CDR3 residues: CSVLPEARYRTGTYGYTF. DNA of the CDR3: TGCAGCGTCCTCCCCGAAGCGAGATACAGGACAGGGACGTATGGCTACACCTTC.

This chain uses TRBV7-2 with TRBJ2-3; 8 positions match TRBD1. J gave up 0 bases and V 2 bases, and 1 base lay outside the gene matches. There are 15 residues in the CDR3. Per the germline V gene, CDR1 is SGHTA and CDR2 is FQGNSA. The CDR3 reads CASSLQGASTDTQYF. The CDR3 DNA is TGTGCCAGCAGCTTACAGGGGGCTAGCACAGATACGCAGTATTTT.

The CDR3 spells CASSLVGGMMNTEAFF. CDR3 sequence (DNA): TGTGCCAGCAGCTTAGTTGGGGGGATGATGAACACTGAAGCTTTCTTT. The V gene is TRBV7-2, the J gene TRBJ1-1; weak D call: TRBD1 (5 bases). The CDR3 covers 16 residues. V was pared by 1 base and J by 0 bases, with 12 bases between. Germline V gene data show CDR1 as SGHTA and CDR2 as FQGNSA. Supplemented by reference TRBV7-2 and TRBJ1-1, the full variable domain reads GAGVSQSPSNKVTEKGKDVELRCDPISGHTALYWYRQSLGQGLEFLIYFQGNSAPDKSGLPSDRFSAERTGGSVSTLTIQRTQQEDSAVYLCASSLVGGMMNTEAFFGQGTRLTVV.

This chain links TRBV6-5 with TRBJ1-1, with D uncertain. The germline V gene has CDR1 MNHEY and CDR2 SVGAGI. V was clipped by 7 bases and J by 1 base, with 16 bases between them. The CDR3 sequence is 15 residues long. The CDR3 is CASTRYSQRNTEAFF. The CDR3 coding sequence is TGTGCCAGCACGCGGTACTCCCAAAGGAACACTGAAGCTTTCTTT.

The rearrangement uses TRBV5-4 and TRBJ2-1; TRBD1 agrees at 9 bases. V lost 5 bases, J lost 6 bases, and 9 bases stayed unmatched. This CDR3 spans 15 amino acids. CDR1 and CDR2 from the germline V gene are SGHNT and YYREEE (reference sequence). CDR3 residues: CASRLDRGMANEQFF. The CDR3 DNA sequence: TGTGCCAGCAGACTGGACAGGGGCATGGCCAATGAGCAGTTCTTC.

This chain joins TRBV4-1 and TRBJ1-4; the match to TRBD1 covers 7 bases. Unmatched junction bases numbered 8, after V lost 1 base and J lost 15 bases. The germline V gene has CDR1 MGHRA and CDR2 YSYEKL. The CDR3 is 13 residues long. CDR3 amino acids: CASSQVSAGGMFF. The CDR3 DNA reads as TGCGCCAGCAGCCAAGTTAGTGCAGGGGGGATGTTTTTT.

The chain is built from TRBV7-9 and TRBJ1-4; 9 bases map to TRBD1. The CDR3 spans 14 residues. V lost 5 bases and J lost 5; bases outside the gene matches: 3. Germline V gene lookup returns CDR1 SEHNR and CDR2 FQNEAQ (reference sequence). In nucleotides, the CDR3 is TGTGCCAGCAGCCCGGGACAGGGAAATGAAAAACTGTTTTTT. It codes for CASSPGQGNEKLFF.

Here the CDR3 reads CASSLARGGTEAFF. The CDR3 nucleotides are TGTGCCAGCAGCTTAGCGCGGGGTGGCACTGAAGCTTTCTTT. The chain combines TRBV7-2 with TRBJ1-1; D not resolved. The CDR3 contains 14 residues. Germline V gene data show CDR1 as SGHTA and CDR2 as FQGNSA. V gave up 0 bases and J gave up 4 bases, with 9 bases separating them.

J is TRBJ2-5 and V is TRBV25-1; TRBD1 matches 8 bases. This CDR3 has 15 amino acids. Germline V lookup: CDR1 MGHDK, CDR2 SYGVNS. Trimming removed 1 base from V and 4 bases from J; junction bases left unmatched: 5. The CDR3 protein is CASSEFQTGAETQYF. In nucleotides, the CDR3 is TGTGCCAGCAGTGAATTTCAGACAGGGGCAGAGACCCAGTACTTC.